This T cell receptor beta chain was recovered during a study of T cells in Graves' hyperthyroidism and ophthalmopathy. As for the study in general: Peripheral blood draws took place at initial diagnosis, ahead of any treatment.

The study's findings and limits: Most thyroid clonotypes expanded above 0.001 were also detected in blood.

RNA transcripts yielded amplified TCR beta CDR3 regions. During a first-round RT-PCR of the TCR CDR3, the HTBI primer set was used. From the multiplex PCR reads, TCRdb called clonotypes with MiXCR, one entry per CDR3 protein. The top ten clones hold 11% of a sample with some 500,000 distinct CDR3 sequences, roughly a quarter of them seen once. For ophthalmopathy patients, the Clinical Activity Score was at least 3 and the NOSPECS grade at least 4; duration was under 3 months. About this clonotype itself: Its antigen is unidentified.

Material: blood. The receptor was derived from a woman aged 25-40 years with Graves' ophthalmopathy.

CDR3 sequence: CASSLIGRSEAFF. The DNA of the CDR3 is TGTGCCAGCAGTTTAATCGGCAGATCTGAAGCTTTCTTT. J is TRBJ1-1 and V is TRBV28; no firm D call. Germline CDR1 is MDHEN and CDR2 is SYDVKM. The CDR3 is 13 residues long. The ends were cut back, 2 bases at V and 6 bases at J, with 10 bases in the middle. Filled out from reference TRBV28 and TRBJ1-1, the complete variable domain reads DVKVTQSSRYLVKRTGEKVFLECVQDMDHENMFWYRQDPGLGLRLIYFSYDVKMKEKGDIPEGYSVSREKKERFSLILESASTNQTSMYLCASSLIGRSEAFFGQGTRLTVV.